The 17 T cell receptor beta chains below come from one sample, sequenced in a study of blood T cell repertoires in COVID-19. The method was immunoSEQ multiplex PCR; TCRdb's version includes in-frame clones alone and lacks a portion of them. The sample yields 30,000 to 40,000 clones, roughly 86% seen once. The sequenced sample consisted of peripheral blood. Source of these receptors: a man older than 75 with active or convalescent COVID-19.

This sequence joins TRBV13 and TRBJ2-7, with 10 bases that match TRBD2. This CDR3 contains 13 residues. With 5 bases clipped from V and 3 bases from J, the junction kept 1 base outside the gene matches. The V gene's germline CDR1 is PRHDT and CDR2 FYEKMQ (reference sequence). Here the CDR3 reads CASSPSGSYEQYF. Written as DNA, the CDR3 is TGTGCCAGCAGCCCTAGCGGGAGCTACGAGCAGTACTTC.

The CDR3 coding sequence is TGTGCCACCAGTGATCCCTTTTCACGGACAGGGGCCTACGAGCAGTACTTC. Translation gives CATSDPFSRTGAYEQYF. The chain employs TRBV24-1 and TRBJ2-7; 9 nucleotides agree with TRBD1. Germline V lookup: CDR1 KGHDR, CDR2 SFDVKD. The V gene end was trimmed by 3 bases and the J gene end by 2 bases; junction bases not matched to a gene: 10. This CDR3 has 17 amino acids.

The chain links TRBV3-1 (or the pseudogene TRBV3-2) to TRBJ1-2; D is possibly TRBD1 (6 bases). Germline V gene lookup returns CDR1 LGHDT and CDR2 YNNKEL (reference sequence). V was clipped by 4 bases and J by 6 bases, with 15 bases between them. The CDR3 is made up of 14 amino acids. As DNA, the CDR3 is TGTGCCAGCAGCCCGTCTTCAGGGGCTAATGGCTACACCTTC. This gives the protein CASSPSSGANGYTF.

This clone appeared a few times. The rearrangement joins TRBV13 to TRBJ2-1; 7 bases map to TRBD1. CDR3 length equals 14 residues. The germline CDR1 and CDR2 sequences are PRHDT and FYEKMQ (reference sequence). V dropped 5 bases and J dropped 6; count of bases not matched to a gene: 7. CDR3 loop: CASSLTGVGNEQFF. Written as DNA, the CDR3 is TGTGCCAGCAGCCTAACAGGGGTGGGCAATGAGCAGTTCTTC.

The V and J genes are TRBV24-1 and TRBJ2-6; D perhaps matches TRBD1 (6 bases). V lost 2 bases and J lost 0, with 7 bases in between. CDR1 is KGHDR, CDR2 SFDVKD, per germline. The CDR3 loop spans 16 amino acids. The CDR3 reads CATSDSRGSGANVLTF. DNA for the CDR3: TGTGCCACCAGTGATTCCAGGGGCTCTGGGGCCAACGTCCTGACTTTC.

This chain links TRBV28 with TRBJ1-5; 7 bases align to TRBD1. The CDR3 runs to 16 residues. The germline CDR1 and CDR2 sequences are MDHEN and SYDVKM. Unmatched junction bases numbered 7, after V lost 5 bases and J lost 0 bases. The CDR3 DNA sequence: TGTGCCAGCAGTCTCGCGACAGGGACTAGCAATCAGCCCCAGCATTTT. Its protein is CASSLATGTSNQPQHF. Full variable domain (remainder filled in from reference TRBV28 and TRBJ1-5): DVKVTQSSRYLVKRTGEKVFLECVQDMDHENMFWYRQDPGLGLRLIYFSYDVKMKEKGDIPEGYSVSREKKERFSLILESASTNQTSMYLCASSLATGTSNQPQHFGDGTRLSIL.

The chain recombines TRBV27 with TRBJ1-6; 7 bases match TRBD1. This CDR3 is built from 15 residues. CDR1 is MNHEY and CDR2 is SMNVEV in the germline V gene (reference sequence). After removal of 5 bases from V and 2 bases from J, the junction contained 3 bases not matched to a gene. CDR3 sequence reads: CASSRQGAYNSPLHF. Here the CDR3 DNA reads TGTGCCAGCAGTAGACAGGGCGCCTATAATTCACCCCTCCACTTT.

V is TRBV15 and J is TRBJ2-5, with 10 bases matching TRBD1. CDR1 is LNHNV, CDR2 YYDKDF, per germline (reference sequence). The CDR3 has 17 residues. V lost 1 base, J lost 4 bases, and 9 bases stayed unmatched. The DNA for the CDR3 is TGTGCCACCAGCAGAGCCGGGACAGGGGTCCGCGGAGAGACCCAGTACTTC. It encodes CATSRAGTGVRGETQYF.

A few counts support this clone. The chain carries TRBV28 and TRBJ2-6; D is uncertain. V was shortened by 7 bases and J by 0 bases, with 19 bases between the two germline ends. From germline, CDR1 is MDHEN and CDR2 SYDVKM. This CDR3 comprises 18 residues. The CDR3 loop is CASIPSAGSLSGANVLTF. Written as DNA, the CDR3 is TGTGCCAGCATCCCATCGGCAGGCTCTCTCTCTGGGGCCAACGTCCTGACTTTC.

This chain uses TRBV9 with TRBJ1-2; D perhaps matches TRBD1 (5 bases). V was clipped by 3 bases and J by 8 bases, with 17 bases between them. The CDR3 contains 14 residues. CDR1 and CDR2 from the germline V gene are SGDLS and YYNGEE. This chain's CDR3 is CASSETGGYSGYTF. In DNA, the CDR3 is TGTGCCAGCAGCGAGACCGGGGGGTATAGCGGCTACACCTTC.

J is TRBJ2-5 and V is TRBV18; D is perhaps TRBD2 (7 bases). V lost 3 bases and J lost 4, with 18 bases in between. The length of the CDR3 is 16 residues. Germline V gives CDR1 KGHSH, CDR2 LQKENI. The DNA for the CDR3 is TGTGCCAGCTCACCTAAGTTCGGGGGGCTCCGAGAGACCCAGTACTTC. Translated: CASSPKFGGLRETQYF.

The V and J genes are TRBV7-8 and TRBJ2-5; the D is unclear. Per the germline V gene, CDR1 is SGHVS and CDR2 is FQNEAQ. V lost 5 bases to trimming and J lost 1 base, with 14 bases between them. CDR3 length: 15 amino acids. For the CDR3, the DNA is TGTGCCAGCAGCACCCGACTGGCCTCCCAAGAGACCCAGTACTTC. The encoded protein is CASSTRLASQETQYF.

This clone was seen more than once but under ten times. The chain's CDR3 is CASSLPGTTTQPQHF. In nucleotides, the CDR3 is TGTGCCAGCAGCCTACCTGGGACAACTACTCAGCCCCAGCATTTT. The chain combines TRBV16 with TRBJ1-5, with D perhaps matching TRBD1 (6 bases). V was shortened by 4 bases and J by 6 bases, with 16 bases between the two germline ends. Germline CDR1 KGHSY, CDR2 FQNENV. The CDR3 length is 15 residues.

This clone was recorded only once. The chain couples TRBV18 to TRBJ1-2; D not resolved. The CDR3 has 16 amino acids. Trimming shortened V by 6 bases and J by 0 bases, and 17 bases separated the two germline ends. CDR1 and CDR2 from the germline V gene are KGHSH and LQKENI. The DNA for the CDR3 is TGTGCCAGCTCCCCAAAGACAATAGATGCTAACTATGGCTACACCTTC. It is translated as CASSPKTIDANYGYTF.

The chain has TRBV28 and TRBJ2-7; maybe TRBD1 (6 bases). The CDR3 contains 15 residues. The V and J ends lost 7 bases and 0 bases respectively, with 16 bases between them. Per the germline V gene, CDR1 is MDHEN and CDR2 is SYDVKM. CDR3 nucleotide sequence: TGTGCCAGCATAGACAGGCGCAGGAGCTCCTACGAGCAGTACTTC. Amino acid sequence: CASIDRRRSSYEQYF.

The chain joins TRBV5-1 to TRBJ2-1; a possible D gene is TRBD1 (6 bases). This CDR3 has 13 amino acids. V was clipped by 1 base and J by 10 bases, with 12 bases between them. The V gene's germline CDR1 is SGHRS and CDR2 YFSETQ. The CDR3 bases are TGCGCCAGCAGCTTGTTTTCCGGACAGGAGCAGTTCTTC. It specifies CASSLFSGQEQFF.

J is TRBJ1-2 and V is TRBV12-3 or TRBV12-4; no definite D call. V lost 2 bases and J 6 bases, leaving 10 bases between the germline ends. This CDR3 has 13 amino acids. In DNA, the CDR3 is TGTGCCAGCAGTTTATTGGAGGGTGATGGCTACACCTTC. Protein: CASSLLEGDGYTF.